What follows are 12 T cell receptor beta chains derived from one specimen sequenced in a study of T cells after yellow fever vaccination (dated by TCRdb to between 2018 and 2021). The library was built by means of 5' RACE. TCRdb names Illumina NovaSeq 6000 as the instrument used. The public reads were run again by TCRdb, first through fastp at Q25 and then through MiXCR, and only productive beta chains were kept. When rows share a CDR3 protein, they turn into one entry using the most common DNA and genes. This sample lists 250,000 to 400,000 distinct CDR3 sequences; around 4.3% were detected once. The leading ten clones occupy approximately 19% of the sample. Per the publication, the treatment or condition label means: live attenuated yellow fever vaccine strain. This sample comprised PBMCs, obtained 15 days after the yellow fever booster vaccination. All receptors derive from a man aged 18 to 30 who received the YFV17D yellow fever vaccine.

This sequence joins TRBV28 and TRBJ2-7, with D possibly being TRBD1 or TRBD2 (6 bases each). Germline values: CDR1 MDHEN, CDR2 SYDVKM. This CDR3 has 14 amino acids. Trimming pared 6 bases from V and 5 bases from J, leaving 17 bases between. The CDR3 nucleotides are TGTGCCAGCAGCCCCGGAGGGGGTACCCACGAGCAGTACGTC. This codes for CASSPGGGTHEQYV.

This clonotype appeared many times. V and J are TRBV20-1 and TRBJ2-7; TRBD2 matches at 8 bases. J gave up 2 bases and V 1 base, and 10 bases lay outside the gene matches. Germline V gene sequence: CDR1 DFQATT, CDR2 SNEGSKA (reference sequence). This CDR3 comprises 16 residues. The DNA for the CDR3 is TGCAGTGCTAGAGTTTTGAGCGGGGGCCTCCCCTACGAGCAGTACTTC. Protein sequence: CSARVLSGGLPYEQYF.

This clonotype came up many times. DNA for the CDR3: TGCAGCGTTGAAGATCTGGGGACAGGGGATCACGAGCAGTACTTC. Protein product: CSVEDLGTGDHEQYF. The chain combines TRBV29-1 with TRBJ2-7, with 10 bases identical to TRBD1. Trimming cost V 0 bases and J 5 bases; bases outside gene matches: 7. The germline CDR1 and CDR2 sequences are SQVTM and ANQGSEA. The CDR3 has 15 residues.

This clonotype has a handful of counts. This sequence joins TRBV20-1 and TRBJ2-4; D gene unclear. The CDR3 totals 12 residues. The V gene lost 7 bases and the J gene lost 0 bases, with 7 bases spanning the gap. From germline, CDR1 is DFQATT and CDR2 SNEGSKA (reference sequence). The CDR3 sequence: CSVGLAKNIQYF. In nucleotides, the CDR3 is TGCAGTGTGGGGTTAGCCAAAAACATTCAGTACTTC.

This clonotype has ten or more counts. The chain links TRBV5-1 to TRBJ1-1; D is undetermined. Between the trimmed V and J ends, which lost 6 bases and 1 base, there was a span of 10 bases. In germline, CDR1 is SGHRS, CDR2 YFSETQ. This CDR3 has 13 residues. CDR3 residues: CASNRLPNTEAFF. CDR3 DNA: TGCGCCAGCAACAGACTTCCGAACACTGAAGCTTTCTTT.

In this sample, this clonotype turned up many times. The V gene is TRBV20-1, the J gene TRBJ2-6; perhaps D is TRBD1 or TRBD2 (5 bases each). The ends were cut back, 3 bases at V and 15 bases at J, with 12 bases in the middle. The CDR3 is 11 residues long. CDR1 and CDR2 (germline): DFQATT, SNEGSKA (reference sequence). Here the CDR3 DNA reads TGCAGTGCTAGCTCCGGGACGGCCCTGACTTTC. Amino acids: CSASSGTALTF.

There are many counts of this clonotype. This rearrangement joins TRBV4-1 to TRBJ1-2, with D uncertain. There are 15 residues in the CDR3. Per germline, CDR1 MGHRA and CDR2 YSYEKL. V was pared by 1 base and J by 2 bases, with 11 bases between. The CDR3 spells CASSQASTVNYGYTF. CDR3 in DNA: TGCGCCAGCAGCCAAGCTTCCACGGTGAACTATGGCTACACCTTC.

This clonotype has a handful of counts. The chain joins TRBV5-1 to TRBJ2-5, with 7 bases matching TRBD2. CDR3 length equals 15 residues. The J segment lost 2 bases and the V segment lost 3 bases, leaving 7 bases of the junction unmatched. Germline CDR1 and CDR2: SGHRS and YFSETQ. CDR3 DNA: TGCGCCAGCAGCTCACAGATGGGAGGGCAAGAGACCCAGTACTTC. Translated, it gives CASSSQMGGQETQYF. The variable domain in full, with the rest retrieved from reference TRBV5-1 and TRBJ2-5, is KAGVTQTPRYLIKTRGQQVTLSCSPISGHRSVSWYQQTPGQGLQFLFEYFSETQRNKGNFPGRFSGRQFSNSRSEMNVSTLELGDSALYLCASSSQMGGQETQYFGPGTRLLVL.

Ten or more counts support this clonotype. The rearrangement uses TRBV5-5 and TRBJ2-7; D may be TRBD1 (6 bases). Per the germline V gene, CDR1 is SGHKS and CDR2 is YYEKEE (reference sequence). V lost 1 base and J 3 bases, leaving 11 bases between the germline ends. This CDR3 contains 14 residues. The CDR3 nucleotides are TGTGCCAGCAGCTTGCCCCAGGGGAGCTACGAGCAGTACTTC. Residues: CASSLPQGSYEQYF.

The V and J genes are TRBV29-1 and TRBJ1-1; unclear D gene. Per germline, CDR1 SQVTM and CDR2 ANQGSEA. The CDR3 length is 11 residues. Trimming took 1 base from V and 1 from J, leaving 1 base between them. The CDR3: CSVEGNTEAFF. DNA for the CDR3: TGCAGCGTTGAAGGGAACACTGAAGCTTTCTTT.

The J gene is TRBJ2-2, the V gene TRBV6-4; the D call may be TRBD1 or TRBD2 (5 bases each). Germline assignment: CDR1 MRHNA and CDR2 SNTAGT. CDR3 size: 16 residues. V shed 6 bases and J shed 0 bases, with 14 bases lying between them. CDR3 sequence: CASSPSRGANTGELFF. Written as DNA, the CDR3 is TGTGCCAGCAGCCCCAGTCGAGGGGCGAACACCGGGGAGCTGTTTTTT.

This clonotype showed up just a few times. The gene calls are TRBV15 and TRBJ1-1, with D perhaps matching TRBD1 (6 bases). This CDR3 has 13 amino acids. V was trimmed by 2 bases and J by 11 bases, leaving 15 bases between them. The V gene's germline CDR1 is LNHNV and CDR2 YYDKDF (reference sequence). The CDR3 bases are TGTGCCACCAGCAGACTCCCCCACACAGGGGCTTTCTTT. Translation gives CATSRLPHTGAFF.